The next 4 T cell receptor beta chains were all read from a single sample in a study of tumor-infiltrating lymphocytes in localized non-small cell lung cancer. Some clones are missing from TCRdb's copy, which holds only in-frame ones; the method was immunoSEQ multiplex PCR. The data show fewer than 15,000 clones, around 76% seen once. The sample comprised uninvolved lung tissue not adjacent to the tumor. The receptor source for this set is a human donor with non-small cell lung cancer.

The gene calls are TRBV6-6 and TRBJ1-2, with D possibly being TRBD1 (6 bases). CDR3 size: 12 residues. V lost 8 bases, J lost 11 bases, and 18 bases lay in between. Looked up from germline, CDR1 is MNHNY and CDR2 is SVGAGI (reference sequence). The CDR3 sequence is CASDQTGAGYTF. CDR3 DNA sequence: TGTGCCAGCGATCAGACGGGGGCAGGATACACCTTC.

This clone has just a few counts. This sequence joins TRBV19 and TRBJ2-7; possibly TRBD2 for D (5 bases). The CDR3 runs to 15 residues. The V end was cut by 5 bases, the J end by 3 bases, with 17 bases between. The germline CDR1 and CDR2 sequences are LNHDA and SQIVND (reference sequence). CDR3 nucleotide sequence: TGTGCCAGTAGTTCAGGAGGCCCGGAGAGCTACGAGCAGTACTTC. It is translated as CASSSGGPESYEQYF.

This clone occurred a few times. The rearrangement joins TRBV25-1 to TRBJ2-7; perhaps TRBD1 as D (6 bases). Trimming removed 0 bases from V and 5 bases from J, with 11 bases in between. Germline-derived CDR1 and CDR2 are MGHDK and SYGVNS. The CDR3 is 14 residues long. The CDR3 loop reads CASSEYTGSHEQYF. CDR3 bases: TGTGCCAGCAGTGAATACACAGGGAGTCACGAGCAGTACTTC.

The chain links TRBV19 to TRBJ1-1; D is undetermined. CDR1 and CDR2 (germline): LNHDA, SQIVND (reference sequence). This CDR3 is 12 amino acids long. Trimming took 6 bases from V and 1 from J, leaving 6 bases between them. CDR3: CASSLRNTEAFF. CDR3 in DNA: TGTGCCAGTAGCCTCCGGAACACTGAAGCTTTCTTT.